The 7 T cell receptor beta chains given below trace back to one sample, sequenced in a study of OX40 agonist ivuxolimab in advanced cancers. The method behind the library was the immunoSEQ multiplex PCR assay. This immuneACCESS table, as held by TCRdb, lists in-frame sequences with V and J called but not all clones. Of the missing ones, under half trace to an unresolved V gene in checked studies; the others have no known cause. The table for this sample lists 65,000 to 95,000 clones; more than 70% of them were counted only once. The ten most abundant clones make up approximately 7% of the sample. Sequencing was performed on CD4+ or CD8+ T cells sorted from blood, taken in a trial of the OX40 agonist ivuxolimab. The receptors were gathered from an adult with an advanced solid tumor such as melanoma, head and neck, liver or kidney cancer.

The chain combines TRBV18 with TRBJ2-2; D possibly corresponds to TRBD1 (6 bases). V was trimmed by 4 bases and J by 4 bases, leaving 16 bases between them. The germline V gene has CDR1 KGHSH and CDR2 LQKENI. The CDR3 runs to 16 residues. CDR3 protein: CASSRRRQGSTGELFF. The CDR3 DNA sequence: TGTGCCAGCTCACGCCGGCGCCAGGGGTCCACCGGGGAGCTGTTTTTT. The variable domain in full, with the rest retrieved from reference TRBV18 and TRBJ2-2, is NAGVMQNPRHLVRRRGQEARLRCSPMKGHSHVYWYRQLPEEGLKFMVYLQKENIIDESGMPKERFSAEFPKEGPSILRIQQVVRGDSAAYFCASSRRRQGSTGELFFGEGSRLTVL.

This clone was recorded a few times. This chain connects TRBV29-1 to TRBJ1-1, with D perhaps TRBD1 (5 bases). V was pared by 7 bases and J by 0 bases, with 9 bases between. The CDR3 runs to 12 residues. The V gene's germline CDR1 is SQVTM and CDR2 ANQGSEA. For the CDR3, the DNA is TGCAGCGCGGGACGGCTGAACACTGAAGCTTTCTTT. Its translation: CSAGRLNTEAFF.

This chain connects TRBV6-4 to TRBJ2-3; 10 bases line up with TRBD1. The CDR3 extends over 15 amino acids. The V and J ends lost 4 bases and 3 bases, in that order; junction bases with no gene match: 4. The germline gives CDR1 MRHNA, CDR2 SNTAGT. The CDR3 nucleotides read TGTGCCAGCAGTGCGACAGGGGGCGGGACAGATACGCAGTATTTT. Translation gives CASSATGGGTDTQYF.

On this clone: A read error may account for a junction end that differs from germline. CDR3 nucleotide sequence: TGTGCTAGCAGCTTTGAGGGGCAGAAAGAGACCCAGTACTTC. The encoded protein is CASSFEGQKETQYF. The chain joins TRBV7-7 to TRBJ2-5, with D tentatively TRBD1 or TRBD2 (5 bases each). This CDR3 region has 14 residues. The germline V gene encodes CDR1 SSHAT and CDR2 FNYEAQ (reference sequence).

The chain joins TRBV5-1 to TRBJ1-2; weak D call: TRBD1 (6 bases). Germline V lookup: CDR1 SGHRS, CDR2 YFSETQ. The CDR3 length is 15 residues. Trimming cost V 4 bases and J 4 bases, with 17 bases left between them. CDR3 in DNA: TGCGCCAGCAGCCTATCGGACAGCCATCTCTATGGCTACACCTTC. Protein: CASSLSDSHLYGYTF.

V gene TRBV30 combines with J gene TRBJ1-3; a possible D gene is TRBD1 (5 bases). Germline V gene lookup returns CDR1 GTSNPN and CDR2 SVGIG (reference sequence). V lost 1 base, J lost 3 bases, and 13 bases lay in between. The CDR3 loop spans 15 amino acids. The CDR3 bases are TGTGCCTGGAGTGGCGGGGGTGCAGGTGGAAACACCATATATTTT. Protein: CAWSGGGAGGNTIYF.

The chain is built from TRBV9 and TRBJ2-7; perhaps TRBD1 as D (6 bases). Between the trimmed V and J ends, which lost 4 bases and 4 bases, there was a span of 18 bases. CDR3 length: 15 residues. In germline, CDR1 is SGDLS, CDR2 YYNGEE. The CDR3 coding sequence is TGTGCCAGCAGCTTACGGGACACAGGGTCTTACGAGCAGTACTTC. It yields the protein CASSLRDTGSYEQYF.